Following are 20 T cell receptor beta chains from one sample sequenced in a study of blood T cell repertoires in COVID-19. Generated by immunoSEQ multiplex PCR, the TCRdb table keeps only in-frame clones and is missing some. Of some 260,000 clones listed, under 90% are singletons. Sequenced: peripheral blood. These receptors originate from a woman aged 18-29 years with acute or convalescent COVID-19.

The CDR3 nucleotides are TGTGCCAGTAGAGACGAGACCTGGGGCCCCCAGTACTTC. Protein: CASRDETWGPQYF. V usage is TRBV19 and J usage is TRBJ2-5; possibly TRBD1 for D (5 bases). CDR1 and CDR2 (germline): LNHDA, SQIVND (reference sequence). The CDR3 is 13 amino acids. Trimming cost V 6 bases and J 9 bases, with 17 bases left between them.

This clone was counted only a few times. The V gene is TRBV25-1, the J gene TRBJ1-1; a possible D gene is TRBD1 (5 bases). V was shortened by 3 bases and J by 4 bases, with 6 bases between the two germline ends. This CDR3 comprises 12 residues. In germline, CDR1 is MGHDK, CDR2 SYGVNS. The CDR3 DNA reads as TGTGCCAGCAGTGAGGGGGGCACTGAAGCTTTCTTT. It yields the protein CASSEGGTEAFF.

CDR3 loop: CASRQDGSNYGYTF. CDR3 nucleotide sequence: TGCGCCAGCAGACAGGACGGGTCTAACTATGGCTACACCTTC. The chain couples TRBV5-1 to TRBJ1-2, with a tentative D call TRBD1 (5 bases). Trimming took 5 bases from V and 0 from J, leaving 11 bases between them. Germline CDR1 and CDR2: SGHRS and YFSETQ. There are 14 residues in the CDR3.

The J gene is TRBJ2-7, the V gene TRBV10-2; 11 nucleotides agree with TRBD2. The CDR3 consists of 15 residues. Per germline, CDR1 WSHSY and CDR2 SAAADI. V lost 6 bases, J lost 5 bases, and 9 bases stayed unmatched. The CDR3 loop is CASSRGLAGGNEQYF. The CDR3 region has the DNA TGCGCCAGCAGCCGTGGACTAGCGGGTGGGAACGAGCAGTACTTC.

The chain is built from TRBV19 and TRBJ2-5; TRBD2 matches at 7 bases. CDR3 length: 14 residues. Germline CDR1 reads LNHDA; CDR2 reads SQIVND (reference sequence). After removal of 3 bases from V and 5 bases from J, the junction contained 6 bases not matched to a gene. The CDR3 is CASSITGGSETQYF. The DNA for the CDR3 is TGTGCCAGTAGTATTACGGGAGGCTCGGAGACCCAGTACTTC.

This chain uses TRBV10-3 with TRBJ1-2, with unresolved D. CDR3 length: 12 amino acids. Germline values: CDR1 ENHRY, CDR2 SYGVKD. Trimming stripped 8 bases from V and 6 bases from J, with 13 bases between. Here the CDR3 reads CAIRRAGHGYTF. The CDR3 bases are TGTGCCATCCGGAGGGCAGGTCATGGCTACACCTTC.

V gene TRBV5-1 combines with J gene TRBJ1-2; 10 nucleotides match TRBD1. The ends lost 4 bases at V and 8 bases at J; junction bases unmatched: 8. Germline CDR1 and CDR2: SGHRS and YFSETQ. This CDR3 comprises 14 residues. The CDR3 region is CASSTRQGAGGYTF. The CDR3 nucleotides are TGCGCCAGCAGCACCAGACAGGGGGCAGGGGGCTACACCTTC.

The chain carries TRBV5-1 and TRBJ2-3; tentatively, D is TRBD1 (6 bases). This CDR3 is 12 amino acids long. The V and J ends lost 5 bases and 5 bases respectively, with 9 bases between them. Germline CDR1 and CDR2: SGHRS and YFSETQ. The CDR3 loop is CASRQGLDTQYF. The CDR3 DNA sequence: TGCGCCAGCAGACAGGGTCTAGATACGCAGTATTTT.

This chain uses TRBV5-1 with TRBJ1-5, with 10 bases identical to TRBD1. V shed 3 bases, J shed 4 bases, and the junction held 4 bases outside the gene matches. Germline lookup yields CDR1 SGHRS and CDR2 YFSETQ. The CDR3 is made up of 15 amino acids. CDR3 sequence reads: CASSWGTGENQPQHF. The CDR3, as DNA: TGCGCCAGCAGCTGGGGGACAGGGGAGAATCAGCCCCAGCATTTT.

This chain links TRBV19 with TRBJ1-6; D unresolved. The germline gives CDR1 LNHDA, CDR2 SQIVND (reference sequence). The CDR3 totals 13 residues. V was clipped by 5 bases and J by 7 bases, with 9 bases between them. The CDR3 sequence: CASSLPGNSPLHF. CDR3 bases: TGTGCCAGTAGTCTACCAGGAAATTCACCCCTCCACTTT.

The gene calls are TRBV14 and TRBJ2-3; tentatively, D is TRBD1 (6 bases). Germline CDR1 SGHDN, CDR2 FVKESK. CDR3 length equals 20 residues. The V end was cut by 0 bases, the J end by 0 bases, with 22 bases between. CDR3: CASSQDWRTAIFASTDTQYF. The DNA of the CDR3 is TGTGCCAGCAGCCAAGATTGGAGGACAGCTATATTTGCTAGCACAGATACGCAGTATTTT. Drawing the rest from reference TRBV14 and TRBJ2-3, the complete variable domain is EAGVTQFPSHSVIEKGQTVTLRCDPISGHDNLYWYRRVMGKEIKFLLHFVKESKQDESGMPNNRFLAERTGGTYSTLKVQPAELEDSGVYFCASSQDWRTAIFASTDTQYFGPGTRLTVL.

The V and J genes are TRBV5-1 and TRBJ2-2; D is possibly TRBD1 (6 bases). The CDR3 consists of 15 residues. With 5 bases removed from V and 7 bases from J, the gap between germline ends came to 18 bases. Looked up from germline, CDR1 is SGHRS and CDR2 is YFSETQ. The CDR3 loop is CASRAGDVLIGELFF. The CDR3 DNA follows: TGCGCCAGCAGGGCAGGGGACGTCCTGATCGGGGAGCTGTTTTTT.

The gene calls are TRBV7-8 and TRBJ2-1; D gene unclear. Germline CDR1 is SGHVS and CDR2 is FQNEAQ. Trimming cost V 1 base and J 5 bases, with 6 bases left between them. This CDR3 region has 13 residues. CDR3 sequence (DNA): TGTGCCAGCAGCTTAGAACCTAACAATGAGCAGTTCTTC. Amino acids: CASSLEPNNEQFF.

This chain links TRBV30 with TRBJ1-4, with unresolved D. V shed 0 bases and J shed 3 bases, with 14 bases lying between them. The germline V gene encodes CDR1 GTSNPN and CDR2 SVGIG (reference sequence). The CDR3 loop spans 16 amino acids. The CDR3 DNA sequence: TGTGCCTGGAGTGTATTTCGGTATGGTGCTAATGAAAAACTGTTTTTT. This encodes CAWSVFRYGANEKLFF.

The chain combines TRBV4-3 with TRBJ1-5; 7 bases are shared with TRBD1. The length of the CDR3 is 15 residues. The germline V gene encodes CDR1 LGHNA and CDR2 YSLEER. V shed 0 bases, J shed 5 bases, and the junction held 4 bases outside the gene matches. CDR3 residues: CASSQEGQGDQPQHF. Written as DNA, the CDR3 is TGCGCCAGCAGCCAAGAGGGGCAGGGGGATCAGCCCCAGCATTTT.

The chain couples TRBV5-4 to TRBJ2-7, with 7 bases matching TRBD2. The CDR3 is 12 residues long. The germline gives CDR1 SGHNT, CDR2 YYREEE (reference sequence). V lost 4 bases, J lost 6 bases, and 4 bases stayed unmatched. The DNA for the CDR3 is TGTGCCAGCAGCCCCGAGCGGGGCGAGCAGTACTTC. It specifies CASSPERGEQYF.

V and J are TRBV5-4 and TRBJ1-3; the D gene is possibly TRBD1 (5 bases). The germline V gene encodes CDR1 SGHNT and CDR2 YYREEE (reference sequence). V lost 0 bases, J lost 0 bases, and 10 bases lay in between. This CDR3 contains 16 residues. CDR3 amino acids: CASSLGPGNSGNTIYF. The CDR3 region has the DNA TGTGCCAGCAGCTTGGGGCCAGGGAACTCTGGAAACACCATATATTTT.

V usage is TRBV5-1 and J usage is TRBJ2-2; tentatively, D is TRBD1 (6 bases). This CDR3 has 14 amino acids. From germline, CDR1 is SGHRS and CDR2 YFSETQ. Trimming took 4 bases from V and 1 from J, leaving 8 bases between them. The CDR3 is CASSPGQNTGELFF. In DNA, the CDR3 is TGCGCCAGCAGCCCGGGACAGAACACCGGGGAGCTGTTTTTT.

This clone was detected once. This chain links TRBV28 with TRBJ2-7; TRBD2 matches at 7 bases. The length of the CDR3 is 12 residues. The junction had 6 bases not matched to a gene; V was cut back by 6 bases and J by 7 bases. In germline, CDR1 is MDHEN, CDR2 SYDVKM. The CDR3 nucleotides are TGTGCCAGCAGGCGGGAGTGGCGGGAGCAGTACTTC. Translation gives CASRREWREQYF.

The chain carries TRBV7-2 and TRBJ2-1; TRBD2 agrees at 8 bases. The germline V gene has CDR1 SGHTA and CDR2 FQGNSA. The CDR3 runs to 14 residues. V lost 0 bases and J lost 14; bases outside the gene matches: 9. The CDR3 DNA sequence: TGTGCCAGCAGCTTAGCCGGTGGGGGCGGGGGGAAGTTCTTC. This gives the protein CASSLAGGGGGKFF. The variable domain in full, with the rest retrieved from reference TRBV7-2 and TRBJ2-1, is GAGVSQSPSNKVTEKGKDVELRCDPISGHTALYWYRQSLGQGLEFLIYFQGNSAPDKSGLPSDRFSAERTGGSVSTLTIQRTQQEDSAVYLCASSLAGGGGGKFFGPGTRLTVL.